Listed here are 32 T cell receptor beta chains from one sample, sequenced in a study of graft-versus-host responses after intestinal transplantation. The method was immunoSEQ multiplex PCR; TCRdb's version includes in-frame clones alone and lacks a portion of them. The sample has over 90,000 clones; roughly 89% are singletons. These receptors lack a known antigen. This specimen consisted of unstimulated CD4+ T cells sorted from spleen or lymph node cells, obtained before transplant. These receptors were taken from a human donor who was the organ donor for an intestinal transplant.

The gene calls are TRBV11-3 and TRBJ2-1; D unresolved. Trimming left V 3 bases short and J 5 bases short, with 5 bases between. The CDR3 has 12 amino acids. The germline gives CDR1 SGHNT, CDR2 YENEEA. This CDR3 reads CASSFRDNEQFF. The CDR3 DNA reads as TGTGCCAGCAGCTTCCGGGACAATGAGCAGTTCTTC.

The V call is TRBV28, the J call TRBJ2-5, with 11 bases that match TRBD2. In germline, CDR1 is MDHEN, CDR2 SYDVKM. This CDR3 region has 14 residues. V lost 10 bases to trimming and J lost 4 bases; unmatched junction nucleotides: 8. The CDR3 here is CATFTSGGLETQYF. The CDR3, as DNA: TGTGCCACCTTCACTAGCGGGGGCTTAGAGACCCAGTACTTC.

V usage is TRBV4-2 and J usage is TRBJ2-5, with 8 bases identical to TRBD2. Looked up from germline, CDR1 is LGHNA and CDR2 is YNFKEQ. The length of the CDR3 is 17 residues. V lost 0 bases, J lost 2 bases, and 8 bases stayed unmatched. CDR3 in DNA: TGTGCCAGCAGCCAAGATCCGGGCGGGGGGCTTCAAGAGACCCAGTACTTC. This codes for CASSQDPGGGLQETQYF.

This chain joins TRBV7-9 and TRBJ1-2; D is undetermined. Trimming shortened V by 5 bases and J by 8 bases, and 18 bases separated the two germline ends. This CDR3 has 14 amino acids. The germline V gene has CDR1 SEHNR and CDR2 FQNEAQ (reference sequence). CDR3 in DNA: TGTGCCAGCAGCCTGAACGGGGTCCAGGTCGGCTACACCTTC. This sequence encodes CASSLNGVQVGYTF.

The chain couples TRBV11-2 to TRBJ2-7; D not certain. CDR1 SGHAT and CDR2 FQNNGV come from the germline V gene. V was clipped by 3 bases and J by 3 bases, with 3 bases between them. The CDR3 loop spans 11 amino acids. CDR3 DNA sequence: TGTGCCAGCAGCTTTAGCTACGAGCAGTACTTC. This sequence encodes CASSFSYEQYF.

The rearrangement links TRBV7-3 to TRBJ2-7; TRBD1 matches 8 bases. CDR1 and CDR2 (germline): SGHTA, FQGTGA. Trimming at V came to 2 bases and at J to 3 bases, leaving 3 bases not matched to a gene. CDR3 length equals 14 residues. This CDR3 is CASSLAGQGYEQYF. The CDR3 nucleotides are TGTGCCAGCAGCTTAGCCGGACAGGGCTACGAGCAGTACTTC.

This chain joins TRBV7-2 and TRBJ1-5, with a possible D match to TRBD1 (6 bases). The CDR3 covers 14 residues. The V end lost 6 bases, the J end lost 6 bases, and 15 bases lay between the germline ends. Germline CDR1 is SGHTA and CDR2 is FQGNSA. CDR3 nucleotides: TGTGCCAGCAGTCCAGGGGCAGGGAGTCAGCCCCAGCATTTT. Its translation: CASSPGAGSQPQHF.

This chain uses TRBV5-8 with TRBJ2-1; 8 bases match TRBD2. Germline V lookup: CDR1 SGHTS, CDR2 YDEGEE. V was pared by 2 bases and J by 6 bases, with 7 bases of the junction left unmatched. The CDR3 totals 15 residues. The CDR3 protein is CASSLSGTRSNEQFF. The CDR3 nucleotides read TGTGCCAGCAGCTTATCCGGGACTAGATCCAATGAGCAGTTCTTC. The complete variable domain, with remaining parts taken from reference TRBV5-8 and TRBJ2-1, reads EAGVTQSPTHLIKTRGQQATLRCSPISGHTSVYWYQQALGLGLQFLLWYDEGEERNRGNFPPRFSGRQFPNYSSELNVNALELEDSALYLCASSLSGTRSNEQFFGPGTRLTVL.

The V and J genes are TRBV4-1 and TRBJ2-2; D uncertain. CDR1 and CDR2 (germline): MGHRA, YSYEKL. V was cut by 4 bases and J by 0 bases, with 15 bases left in between. The CDR3 spans 17 residues. The CDR3 loop reads CASSLRKEIPNTGELFF. The DNA for the CDR3 is TGCGCCAGCAGCCTAAGAAAGGAGATTCCGAACACCGGGGAGCTGTTTTTT.

V gene TRBV5-1 combines with J gene TRBJ2-2, with D unresolved. The germline V gene encodes CDR1 SGHRS and CDR2 YFSETQ. Between the trimmed V and J ends, which lost 7 bases and 7 bases, there was a span of 11 bases. The length of the CDR3 is 12 residues. CDR3 protein: CASGPLSGELFF. CDR3 DNA: TGCGCCAGCGGGCCGCTTAGCGGGGAGCTGTTTTTT.

This clone has just one count. J is TRBJ2-7 and V is TRBV4-2, with TRBD1 identical over 9 bases. The ends lost 4 bases at V and 2 bases at J; junction bases unmatched: 3. The CDR3 consists of 14 residues. The germline V gene has CDR1 LGHNA and CDR2 YNFKEQ. The CDR3: CASSLRQGAYEQYF. In nucleotides, the CDR3 is TGTGCCAGCAGCCTTCGACAGGGGGCCTACGAGCAGTACTTC.

The chain uses TRBV6-5 and TRBJ1-5, with 8 bases fitting TRBD1. V gave up 5 bases and J gave up 1 base; unmatched junction bases: 4. The CDR3 sequence is 15 residues long. Germline CDR1 reads MNHEY; CDR2 reads SVGAGI. Here the CDR3 DNA reads TGTGCCAGCAGTGGACAGGGTTTAAGCAATCAGCCCCAGCATTTT. It codes for CASSGQGLSNQPQHF.

This clone showed up just once. The rearrangement uses TRBV30 and TRBJ1-1; D gene uncertain. The length of the CDR3 is 13 residues. V was cut by 4 bases and J by 11 bases, with 20 bases left in between. CDR1 and CDR2 (germline): GTSNPN, SVGIG (reference sequence). CDR3 loop: CAWTPTAGSAAFF. DNA of the CDR3: TGTGCCTGGACCCCTACAGCGGGTTCGGCCGCTTTCTTT.

The CDR3 reads CASSSGQINNEQFF. The CDR3 nucleotides are TGCGCCAGCAGCTCGGGACAAATAAACAATGAGCAGTTCTTC. The chain has TRBV5-1 and TRBJ2-1, with TRBD1 as a possible D gene (6 bases). V lost 3 bases and J lost 5, with 12 bases in between. The CDR3 sequence is 14 residues long. Germline V gene lookup returns CDR1 SGHRS and CDR2 YFSETQ.

The gene calls are TRBV7-2 and TRBJ1-1; 7 nucleotides align to TRBD1. Germline V gene data show CDR1 as SGHTA and CDR2 as FQGNSA. The junction had 12 bases not matched to a gene; V was cut back by 1 base and J by 1 base. The CDR3 runs to 18 residues. CDR3 in DNA: TGTGCCAGCAGCTTAGATCATAGGAGGGGGCTAGGGAACACTGAAGCTTTCTTT. Protein sequence: CASSLDHRRGLGNTEAFF.

The V call is TRBV5-1, the J call TRBJ2-2, with D perhaps TRBD1 (6 bases). Deletions cut 0 bases from V and 0 bases from J, with 6 bases between. CDR1 SGHRS and CDR2 YFSETQ come from the germline V gene. The CDR3 contains 15 residues. The CDR3 loop reads CASSLAGANTGELFF. CDR3 nucleotides: TGCGCCAGCAGCTTGGCAGGGGCGAACACCGGGGAGCTGTTTTTT. The complete variable domain, with remaining parts taken from reference TRBV5-1 and TRBJ2-2, reads KAGVTQTPRYLIKTRGQQVTLSCSPISGHRSVSWYQQTPGQGLQFLFEYFSETQRNKGNFPGRFSGRQFSNSRSEMNVSTLELGDSALYLCASSLAGANTGELFFGEGSRLTVL.

The chain combines TRBV4-1 with TRBJ2-7; TRBD1 matches 10 bases. Germline CDR1 is MGHRA and CDR2 is YSYEKL. J was trimmed by 4 bases and V by 4 bases; bases with no gene match: 13. The CDR3 sequence is 17 residues long. The CDR3 nucleotides read TGCGCCAGCAGCCTCCACTGGGGGACAGGGGATTTTTACGAGCAGTACTTC. Amino acids: CASSLHWGTGDFYEQYF.

The CDR3 region is CASTPAGTGVPNSPLHF. The CDR3, as DNA: TGTGCCAGCACCCCAGCCGGGACAGGGGTTCCTAATTCACCCCTCCACTTT. The chain has TRBV2 and TRBJ1-6, with 10 bases identical to TRBD1. The CDR3 sequence is 17 residues long. Losses at the gene ends were 7 bases for V and 6 bases for J; bases not matched to a gene: 12. Germline CDR1 and CDR2: SNHLY and FYNNEI.

This clone has only one observation. V gene TRBV7-2 combines with J gene TRBJ1-4; 8 positions agree with TRBD1. Germline CDR1 reads SGHTA; CDR2 reads FQGNSA. The CDR3 is 17 amino acids. V lost 5 bases to trimming and J lost 9 bases; unmatched junction nucleotides: 17. The CDR3 nucleotides read TGTGCCAGCAGCACCCTCCGACAGGGGATAAAGGGCAAAAAACTGTTTTTT. It yields the protein CASSTLRQGIKGKKLFF.

CDR3 in amino acids: CASSLGGGVYNEQFF. CDR3 DNA sequence: TGTGCCAGCAGTTTAGGCGGGGGCGTATACAATGAGCAGTTCTTC. The chain joins TRBV28 to TRBJ2-1; TRBD2 might be the D (7 bases). Trimming left V 2 bases short and J 4 bases short, with 12 bases between. Germline CDR1 is MDHEN and CDR2 is SYDVKM. This CDR3 has 15 amino acids.

The chain has TRBV28 and TRBJ1-6, with a possible D match to TRBD1 (5 bases). Between the trimmed V and J ends, which lost 3 bases and 10 bases, there was a span of 16 bases. Germline-derived CDR1 and CDR2 are MDHEN and SYDVKM. This CDR3 contains 15 residues. The chain's CDR3 is CASSLGTGVKSPLHF. In DNA, the CDR3 is TGTGCCAGCAGTTTGGGGACTGGGGTTAAGTCACCCCTCCACTTT.

This clone was found once. A read error may account for a junction end that differs from germline. The sample carries other DNA sequences with the same CDR3. The chain combines TRBV30 with TRBJ1-1, with D unresolved. CDR1 and CDR2 (germline): GTSNPN, SVGIG (reference sequence). The CDR3 loop spans 13 amino acids. CDR3 residues: CAWSVGGNTEAFF. Written as DNA, the CDR3 is TGTGCCTGGAGTGTAGGCGGTAACACTGAAGCCTTCTTT.

The rearrangement uses TRBV5-1 and TRBJ1-2; D might be TRBD1 (5 bases). Looked up from germline, CDR1 is SGHRS and CDR2 is YFSETQ. The CDR3 has 12 amino acids. V lost 4 bases and J lost 5, with 9 bases in between. CDR3 protein: CASSRGDYGYTF. The CDR3 DNA is TGCGCCAGCAGCCGGGGGGATTATGGCTACACCTTC. Full variable domain (outside the CDR3, taken from reference TRBV5-1 and TRBJ1-2): KAGVTQTPRYLIKTRGQQVTLSCSPISGHRSVSWYQQTPGQGLQFLFEYFSETQRNKGNFPGRFSGRQFSNSRSEMNVSTLELGDSALYLCASSRGDYGYTFGSGTRLTVV.

This CDR3 reads CASSVAHSGGDQETQYF. The CDR3 DNA sequence: TGTGCCAGCAGCGTAGCTCATAGCGGGGGAGACCAAGAGACCCAGTACTTC. The chain joins TRBV9 to TRBJ2-5; 9 bases fit TRBD2. The CDR3 has 17 residues. Germline V CDR1 and CDR2: SGDLS, YYNGEE. With 0 bases clipped from V and 0 bases from J, the junction kept 6 bases outside the gene matches.

This clone turned up a few times. The J gene is TRBJ1-1, the V gene TRBV6-6, with a tentative D call TRBD1 (6 bases). Trimming shortened V by 4 bases and J by 4 bases, and 10 bases separated the two germline ends. CDR1 and CDR2 (germline): MNHNY, SVGAGI (reference sequence). This CDR3 spans 13 amino acids. This chain's CDR3 is CASSSPDSTEAFF. CDR3 nucleotide sequence: TGTGCCAGCAGTTCCCCGGACAGCACTGAAGCTTTCTTT.

The chain carries TRBV7-2 and TRBJ1-3; 8 positions agree with TRBD1. V gave up 2 bases and J gave up 4 bases; unmatched junction bases: 4. In germline, CDR1 is SGHTA, CDR2 FQGNSA. This CDR3 comprises 15 residues. CDR3 coding DNA: TGTGCCAGCAGCTTACGGCAGGGGGCCGGAAACACCATATATTTT. Its protein product is CASSLRQGAGNTIYF.

This chain links TRBV9 with TRBJ1-4; D may be TRBD1 (6 bases). Germline CDR1 SGDLS, CDR2 YYNGEE. CDR3 length: 14 residues. V was cut by 1 base and J by 6 bases, with 10 bases left in between. The CDR3 is CASSVTGYDEKLFF. CDR3 nucleotide sequence: TGTGCCAGCAGCGTAACAGGGTACGATGAAAAACTGTTTTTT.

The V and J genes are TRBV5-6 and TRBJ2-5; 9 bases match TRBD1. The V gene's germline CDR1 is SGHDT and CDR2 YYEEEE. Trimming at V came to 4 bases and at J to 4 bases, leaving 8 bases not matched to a gene. The CDR3 length is 15 residues. The CDR3 reads CASSNRDRVGETQYF. For the CDR3, the DNA is TGTGCCAGCAGCAACCGGGACAGGGTAGGAGAGACCCAGTACTTC.

The chain combines TRBV19 with TRBJ2-6; 8 nucleotides line up with TRBD1. Germline-derived CDR1 and CDR2 are LNHDA and SQIVND (reference sequence). This CDR3 has 15 residues. Trimming removed 6 bases from V and 3 bases from J; junction bases left unmatched: 4. CDR3 sequence: CASSDRGGGANVLTF. Here the CDR3 DNA reads TGTGCCAGTAGCGACAGGGGAGGTGGGGCCAACGTCCTGACTTTC.

The chain has TRBV30 and TRBJ1-1; a possible D gene is TRBD1 (6 bases). The CDR3 is 11 amino acids. Germline V gene data show CDR1 as GTSNPN and CDR2 as SVGIG (reference sequence). V lost 6 bases and J lost 9, with 14 bases in between. The CDR3 region has the DNA TGTGCCTGCCCAGGGGTGGGGAAAGCTTTCTTT. It encodes CACPGVGKAFF.

V gene TRBV5-4 combines with J gene TRBJ1-2; 8 positions match TRBD1. There are 11 residues in the CDR3. The germline gives CDR1 SGHNT, CDR2 YYREEE (reference sequence). With 4 bases clipped from V and 13 bases from J, the junction kept 6 bases outside the gene matches. The CDR3 DNA is TGTGCCAGCAGCGCGACAGGGGTAGCCACCTTC. Protein product: CASSATGVATF.

This chain links TRBV4-1 with TRBJ2-1, with 7 bases matching TRBD1. V gave up 2 bases and J gave up 0 bases; unmatched junction bases: 10. The germline CDR1 and CDR2 sequences are MGHRA and YSYEKL. The CDR3 is made up of 18 amino acids. The CDR3 sequence: CASSQLRRGLPSYNEQFF. In nucleotides, the CDR3 is TGCGCCAGCAGCCAACTACGTAGGGGGCTGCCCTCCTACAATGAGCAGTTCTTC.